This TCR beta chain was captured in a study of identical twins. Study-level points and caveats: Model-predicted out-of-frame TCR alpha sharing fell below observed values in monozygotic twins. Low generation probability was overrepresented in out-of-frame alpha sequences shared by twins. Not following the same donors, the study drew its conclusions from cross-sectional statistical analysis.

TCRdb re-called the 5' RACE reads with MiXCR, one entry per CDR3 protein. Among about 690,000 distinct CDR3 sequences listed, around 6% were seen once. All donors comprised healthy Caucasians. This clonotype has at least ten counts. Its antigen is as yet unknown. V lost 4 bases and J 6 bases, leaving 19 bases between the germline ends. The CDR3 is 15 residues long. CDR1 and CDR2 (germline): MDHEN, SYDVKM. The sequence derives from a young man in good health. The source material was naive T cells sorted from blood. The rearrangement links TRBV28 to TRBJ2-7; no reliable D call. The chain's CDR3 is CASSSWTEIRLEQYF. In DNA, the CDR3 is TGTGCCAGCAGTTCCTGGACGGAAATCCGCCTCGAGCAGTACTTC.